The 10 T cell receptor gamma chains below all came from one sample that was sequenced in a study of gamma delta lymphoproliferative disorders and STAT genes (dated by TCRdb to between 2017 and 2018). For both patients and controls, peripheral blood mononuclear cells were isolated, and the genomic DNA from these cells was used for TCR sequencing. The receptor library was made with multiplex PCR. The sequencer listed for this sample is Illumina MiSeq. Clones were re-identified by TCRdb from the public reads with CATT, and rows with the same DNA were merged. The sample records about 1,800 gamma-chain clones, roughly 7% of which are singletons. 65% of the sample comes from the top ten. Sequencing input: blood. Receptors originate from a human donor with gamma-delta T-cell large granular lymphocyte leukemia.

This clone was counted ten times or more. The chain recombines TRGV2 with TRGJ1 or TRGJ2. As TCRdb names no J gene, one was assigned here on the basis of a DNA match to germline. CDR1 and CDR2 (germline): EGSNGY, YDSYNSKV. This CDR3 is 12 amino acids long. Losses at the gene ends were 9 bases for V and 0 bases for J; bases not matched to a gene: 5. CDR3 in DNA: TGTGCCACCCGTTCGAATTATTATAAGAAACTCTTT. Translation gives CATRSNYYKKLF.

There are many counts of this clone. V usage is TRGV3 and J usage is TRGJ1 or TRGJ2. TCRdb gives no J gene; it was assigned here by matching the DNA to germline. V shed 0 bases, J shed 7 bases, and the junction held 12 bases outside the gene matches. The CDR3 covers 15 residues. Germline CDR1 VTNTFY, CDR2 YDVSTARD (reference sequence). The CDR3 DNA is TGTGCCACCTGGGACAGGCCGGGACCGAGGTATAAGAAACTCTTT. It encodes CATWDRPGPRYKKLF.

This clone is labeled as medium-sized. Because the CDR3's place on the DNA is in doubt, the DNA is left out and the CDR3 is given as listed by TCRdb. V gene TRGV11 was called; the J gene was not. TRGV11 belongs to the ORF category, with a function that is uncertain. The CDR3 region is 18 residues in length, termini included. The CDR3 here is CTTVPAGLGRGSDWIKTF.

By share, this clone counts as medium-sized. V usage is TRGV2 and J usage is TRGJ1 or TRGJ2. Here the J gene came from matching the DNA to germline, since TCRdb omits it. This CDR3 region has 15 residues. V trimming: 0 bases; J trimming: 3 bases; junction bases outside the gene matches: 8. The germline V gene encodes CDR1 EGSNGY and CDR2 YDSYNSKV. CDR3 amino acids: CATWDGEGVYYKKLF. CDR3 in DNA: TGTGCCACCTGGGACGGGGAAGGAGTTTATTATAAGAAACTCTTT.

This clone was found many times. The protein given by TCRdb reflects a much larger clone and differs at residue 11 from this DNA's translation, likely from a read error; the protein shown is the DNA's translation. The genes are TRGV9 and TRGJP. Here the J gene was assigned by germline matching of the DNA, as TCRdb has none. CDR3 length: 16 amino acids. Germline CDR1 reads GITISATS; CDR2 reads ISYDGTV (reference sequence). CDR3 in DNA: TGTGCCTTGTGGGAGGTGACAGAGTTGGGCATAAAAATCAAGGTATTT. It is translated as CALWEVTELGIKIKVF.

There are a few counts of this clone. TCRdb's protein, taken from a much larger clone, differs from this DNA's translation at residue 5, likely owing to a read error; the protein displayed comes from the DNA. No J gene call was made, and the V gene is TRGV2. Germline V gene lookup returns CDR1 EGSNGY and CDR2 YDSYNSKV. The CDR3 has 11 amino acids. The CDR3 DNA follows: TGTGCCACCTGGGAAGGTACCTCAAAGACGTTT. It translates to CATWEGTSKTF.

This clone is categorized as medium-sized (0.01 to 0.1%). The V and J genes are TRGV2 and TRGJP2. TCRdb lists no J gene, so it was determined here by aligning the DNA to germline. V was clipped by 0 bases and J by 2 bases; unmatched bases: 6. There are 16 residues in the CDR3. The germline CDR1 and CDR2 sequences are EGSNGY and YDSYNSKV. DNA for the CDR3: TGTGCCACCTGGGACGGGCTAGTGAGTAGTGATTGGATCAAGACGTTT. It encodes CATWDGLVSSDWIKTF.

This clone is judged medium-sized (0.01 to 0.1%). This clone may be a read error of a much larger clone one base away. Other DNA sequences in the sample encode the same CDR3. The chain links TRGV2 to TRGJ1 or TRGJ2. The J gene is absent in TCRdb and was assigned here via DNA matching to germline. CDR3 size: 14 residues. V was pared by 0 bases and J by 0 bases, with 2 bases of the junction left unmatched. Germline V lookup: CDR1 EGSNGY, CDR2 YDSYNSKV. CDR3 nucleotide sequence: TGTGCCACCTGGGACGGGCCGAATTATTATAAGAAACTCTTT. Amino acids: CATWDGPNYYKKLF.

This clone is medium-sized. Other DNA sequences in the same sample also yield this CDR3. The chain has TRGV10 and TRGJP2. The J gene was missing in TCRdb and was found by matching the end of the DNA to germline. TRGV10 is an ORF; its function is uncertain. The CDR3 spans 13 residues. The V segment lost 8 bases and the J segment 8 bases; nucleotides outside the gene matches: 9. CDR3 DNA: TGTGCTGCGTGGGATTATACAGATTGGATCAAGACGTTT. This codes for CAAWDYTDWIKTF.

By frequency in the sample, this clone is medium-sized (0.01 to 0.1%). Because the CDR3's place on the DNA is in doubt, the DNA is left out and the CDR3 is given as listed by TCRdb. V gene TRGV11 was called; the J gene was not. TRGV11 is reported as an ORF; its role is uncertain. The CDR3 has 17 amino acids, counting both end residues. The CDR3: CTTVPAGLPPRKNKKLF.